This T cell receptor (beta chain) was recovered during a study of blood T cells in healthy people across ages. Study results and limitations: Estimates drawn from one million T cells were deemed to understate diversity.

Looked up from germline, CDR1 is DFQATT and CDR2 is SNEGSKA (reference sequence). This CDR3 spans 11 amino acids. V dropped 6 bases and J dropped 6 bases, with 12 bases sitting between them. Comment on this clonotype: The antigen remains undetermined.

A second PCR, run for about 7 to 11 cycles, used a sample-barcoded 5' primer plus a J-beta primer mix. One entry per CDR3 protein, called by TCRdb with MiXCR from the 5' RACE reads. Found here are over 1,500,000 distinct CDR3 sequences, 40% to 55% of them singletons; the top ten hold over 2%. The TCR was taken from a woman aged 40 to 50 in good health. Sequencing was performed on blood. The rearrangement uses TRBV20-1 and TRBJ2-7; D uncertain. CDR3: CSAGSVSEQYF. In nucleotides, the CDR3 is TGCAGTGCAGGGTCGGTGAGCGAGCAGTACTTC.